This entry describes one T cell receptor beta chain. The sample comes from a study of T cell changes during pregnancy in multiple sclerosis. V gave up 2 bases and J gave up 1 base, with 21 bases separating them. Looked up from germline, CDR1 is GTSNPN and CDR2 is SVGIG (reference sequence). The CDR3 contains 18 residues. Sequenced by immunoSEQ multiplex PCR; TCRdb stores in-frame clones only, minus some. In the table there are some 49,000 clones, approximately 95% of which are singletons. This material consisted of CD8+ T cells from peripheral blood mononuclear cells, taken in the first trimester of pregnancy. The chain is built from TRBV30 and TRBJ1-3, with a possible D match to TRBD1 (6 bases). This receptor was obtained from a female donor with multiple sclerosis, enrolled in a pregnancy study. This chain's CDR3 is CAWSPPLHKGGSGNTIYF. The CDR3 coding sequence is TGTGCCTGGAGTCCTCCTCTCCACAAGGGGGGGTCTGGAAACACCATATATTTT.